The 6 T cell receptor beta chains given below trace back to one sample, sequenced in a study of cytomegalovirus exposure and HLA in healthy donors. Primers for the PCR totalled 60 Vbeta and 13 Jbeta. The table came from immunoSEQ multiplex PCR; TCRdb's copy has only in-frame clones and leaves some out. The sample shows 200,000 or so clones, approximately 80% of them seen only once. The source material was PBMCs. The receptors originated from a woman between 45 and 60 years old in good health and CMV-seropositive.

The chain recombines TRBV7-9 with TRBJ1-1; D gene ambiguous. The germline gives CDR1 SEHNR, CDR2 FQNEAQ (reference sequence). The CDR3 is 13 residues long. V was clipped by 2 bases and J by 3 bases, with 7 bases between them. This chain's CDR3 is CASSLNSDTEAFF. The CDR3 DNA is TGTGCCAGCAGCTTAAATTCAGACACTGAAGCTTTCTTT.

V gene TRBV28 combines with J gene TRBJ1-2; a possible D gene is TRBD1 (6 bases). The CDR3 runs to 14 residues. From germline, CDR1 is MDHEN and CDR2 SYDVKM. Between the trimmed V and J ends, which lost 6 bases and 5 bases, there was a span of 16 bases. The CDR3 region is CASRRPGTQYGYTF. Here the CDR3 DNA reads TGTGCCAGCAGACGCCCCGGGACACAATATGGCTACACCTTC.

This chain connects TRBV6-5 to TRBJ1-2; D is unclear. Germline CDR1 and CDR2: MNHEY and SVGAGI. Deletions cut 2 bases from V and 9 bases from J, with 13 bases between. This CDR3 is built from 13 residues. CDR3 sequence reads: CASSYRAGGSYTF. DNA for the CDR3: TGTGCCAGCAGTTACAGGGCAGGAGGTAGCTACACCTTC.

V usage is TRBV5-1 and J usage is TRBJ2-3, with TRBD2 identical over 8 bases. V shed 3 bases, J shed 6 bases, and the junction held 6 bases outside the gene matches. CDR3 length: 14 residues. The germline V gene encodes CDR1 SGHRS and CDR2 YFSETQ. CDR3 sequence reads: CASSSGGGRDTQYF. The CDR3, as DNA: TGCGCCAGCAGCTCCGGGGGGGGTCGGGATACGCAGTATTTT. Full variable domain (missing parts from reference TRBV5-1 and TRBJ2-3): KAGVTQTPRYLIKTRGQQVTLSCSPISGHRSVSWYQQTPGQGLQFLFEYFSETQRNKGNFPGRFSGRQFSNSRSEMNVSTLELGDSALYLCASSSGGGRDTQYFGPGTRLTVL.

This clone was seen a single time. V gene TRBV7-2 combines with J gene TRBJ2-1; TRBD2 aligns across 11 bases. V shed 8 bases, J shed 7 bases, and the junction held 7 bases outside the gene matches. The CDR3 is 14 residues long. Germline-derived CDR1 and CDR2 are SGHTA and FQGNSA. CDR3 DNA sequence: TGTGCCAGCCAACCTAGCGGGGGGTGGAATGAGCAGTTCTTC. Encoded protein: CASQPSGGWNEQFF.

The genes are TRBV21-1 and TRBJ1-1. TRBV21-1 is flagged as a pseudogene. This CDR3 contains 14 residues. CDR3 DNA sequence: TGTGCCAGCAGCAAAGGGAGGGAAAACACTGAAGCTTTCTTT. Encoded protein: CASSKGRENTEAFF.